The entry below describes one TCR beta chain. Between the trimmed V and J ends, which lost 5 bases and 0 bases, there was a span of 20 bases. The CDR3 contains 18 residues. CDR1 and CDR2 from the germline V gene are LNHDA and SQIVND (reference sequence). These data originate in a study of OX40 agonist ivuxolimab in advanced cancers. Measured with immunoSEQ multiplex PCR; TCRdb has only the in-frame clones, and not every one. Of around 100,000 clones in the sample, around 90% were seen once. The genes are TRBV19 and TRBJ2-1; TRBD1 is a possible D gene (5 bases). Material: CD4+ or CD8+ T cells sorted from blood, obtained in a trial of the OX40 agonist ivuxolimab. This receptor was identified in an adult with an advanced solid tumor such as melanoma, head and neck, liver or kidney cancer. CDR3 sequence: CASSPWGGAPSSYNEQFF. In DNA, the CDR3 is TGTGCCAGTAGTCCCTGGGGCGGAGCGCCCAGCTCCTACAATGAGCAGTTCTTC.